This paragraph reports one T cell receptor (beta chain). Its antigen is as yet unknown. Germline loops: CDR1 SGDLS, CDR2 YYNGEE. The V end lost 4 bases, the J end lost 1 base, and 17 bases lay between the germline ends. The CDR3 is 16 amino acids. This entry comes from a study of T cell responses to AZD1222 COVID-19 vaccine. Data came from immunoSEQ multiplex PCR; TCRdb stores just in-frame clones and leaves some out. In the table there are about 99,000 clones, approximately 86% of which are singletons. Study observations and caveats: In a largely white British group with more females than males, clonal diversity was possibly underestimated. Repertoire sampling occurred only after the peak T cell response.

The chain employs TRBV9 and TRBJ1-1; tentatively, D is TRBD1 (6 bases). The sequence came from an adult who received the MenACWY meningococcal vaccine as a control. The sample in question was peripheral blood, obtained 28 days after the second dose of the MenACWY control vaccine. The CDR3, as DNA: TGTGCCAGCAGCTCTTTTCCACAGGGACCGAACACTGAAGCTTTCTTT. Its protein product is CASSSFPQGPNTEAFF.